This note documents a single T cell receptor beta chain sequence. What it binds is not known. The CDR3 is made up of 14 amino acids. Trimming stripped 6 bases from V and 1 base from J, with 10 bases between. The germline CDR1 and CDR2 sequences are SGHRS and YFSETQ. This sample stems from a study of cytomegalovirus exposure and HLA in healthy donors. Study-wide results and limits: In terms of immune exposure information, only CMV serostatus was available. When analyzed later, a missense DCLRE1C variant was found to be linked to TCR beta V- and J-gene trimming. One later analysis reportedly identified an Asian-associated ancestry cluster that showed fewer N-insertions than the roughly 700-donor mean. The classifier reportedly diagnosed cytomegalovirus status with high specificity and sensitivity.

The PCR contained 60 Vbeta and 13 Jbeta primers. TCRdb's copy holds only in-frame clones and misses some; the assay was immunoSEQ multiplex PCR. The table shows approximately 100,000 clones, with roughly 70% occurring only once. The V and J genes are TRBV5-1 and TRBJ2-2, with D possibly TRBD2 on 6 matching bases. Sequencing used PBMCs. This receptor was taken from a woman aged 70-85 years in good health and CMV-seropositive. CDR3 sequence (DNA): TGCGCCAGCAAAGGCGGGGTGAACACCGGGGAGCTGTTTTTT. Encoded protein: CASKGGVNTGELFF.